This T cell receptor beta chain emerged from a study of regulatory T cells in long-lasting Graves disease. Documented time point: persistent/refractory GD, antithyroid drugs over 5 years with positive TRAb. Scientists built the TCR library using RNA that was extracted from PBMCs. The guidelines of the American Thyroid Association were the basis for diagnosing Graves' disease. CDR3 regions were amplified by Arm-PCR using iRepertoire HTBI primers to build TCR beta libraries. TCRdb processed the multiplex PCR reads anew with MiXCR; each CDR3 protein has one entry. The sample includes 400,000 to 500,000 distinct CDR3 sequences, 20% to 25% of them seen just once. This clonotype was obtained from a female donor with Graves disease. Sequenced material: peripheral blood mononuclear cells (PBMCs), taken when the disease was refractory, from a patient treated with antithyroid drugs.

CDR3 amino acids: CASSLGGTGVSYEQYF. The CDR3 DNA follows: TGCGCCAGCAGCTTGGGGGGGACAGGGGTCAGCTACGAGCAGTACTTC. The chain couples TRBV5-1 to TRBJ2-7, with TRBD1 identical over 10 bases. Germline V gene lookup returns CDR1 SGHRS and CDR2 YFSETQ. J lost 3 bases, V lost 0 bases, and 6 bases had no gene match. CDR3 length equals 16 residues.